This TCR beta chain was observed in a study of blood T cell repertoires in COVID-19. Overall study: Specimens from acute and convalescent COVID-19 originated in the United States, Italy and Spain.

The length of the CDR3 is 13 residues. Trimming at V came to 3 bases and at J to 5 bases, leaving 4 bases not matched to a gene. Germline lookup yields CDR1 SEHNR and CDR2 FQNEAQ (reference sequence). Methods used by the authors: Estimates of nucleated cell counts were drawn from the amplification of reference gene primers. Repertoires were generated with immunoSEQ multiplex PCR, while TCRdb's copy carries only in-frame clones and drops some. Clonal size and the V and J genes are those of that table, whereas D and trimming came from the DNA. The data contain 350,000 or so clones, about nine tenths of them singletons. The Seattle site enrolled patients during active infection and followed them longitudinally.

Sequencing was done on a sample of peripheral blood. The source of this sequence is a woman aged 55-69 years with COVID-19, enrolled during active disease. The rearrangement uses TRBV7-9 and TRBJ2-7; 7 bases agree with TRBD1. The CDR3 bases are TGTGCCAGCAGCTTGACAGGGAGCCACGAGCAGTACTTC. Protein sequence: CASSLTGSHEQYF.